A single sample is the source of the 7 T cell receptor beta chains below, sequenced in a study of shared clonotypes between healthy human individuals. Some clones are missing from TCRdb's copy, which holds only in-frame ones; the method was immunoSEQ multiplex PCR. The sample includes some 2,000,000 clones, roughly 96% of them seen just once. Specimen: naive CD4+ T cells sorted from blood. Subset: CD45RA+ positively selected. The receptors come from a man aged 18 to 35 in good health.

The chain carries TRBV19 and TRBJ2-5; D tentatively fits TRBD1 or TRBD2 (5 bases each). Germline-derived CDR1 and CDR2 are LNHDA and SQIVND (reference sequence). This CDR3 is built from 14 residues. V gave up 6 bases and J gave up 1 base, with 12 bases separating them. In nucleotides, the CDR3 is TGTGCCAGTAGACTAGACAGCTCCCAAGAGACCCAGTACTTC. Translation gives CASRLDSSQETQYF.

The J gene is TRBJ2-1, the V gene TRBV10-3; the match to TRBD2 covers 7 bases. CDR3 length: 17 amino acids. Germline V CDR1 and CDR2: ENHRY, SYGVKD. V lost 0 bases to trimming and J lost 5 bases; unmatched junction nucleotides: 10. As DNA, the CDR3 is TGTGCCATCAGTGAGTCCCCATCCGGGACTATCCACAATGAGCAGTTCTTC. Translation gives CAISESPSGTIHNEQFF.

The rearrangement links TRBV11-2 to TRBJ2-5; D uncertain. This CDR3 has 14 amino acids. V lost 5 bases and J 2 bases, leaving 12 bases between the germline ends. Germline CDR1 reads SGHAT; CDR2 reads FQNNGV. The CDR3 bases are TGTGCCAGCAGCCCGGCAGCCATTCAAGAGACCCAGTACTTC. It is translated as CASSPAAIQETQYF.

This clone has a single count. This chain connects TRBV6-1 to TRBJ2-7, with 7 bases that match TRBD1. The trim removed 6 bases at V and 2 bases at J, leaving 7 bases unmatched. This CDR3 region has 14 residues. Germline V gene data show CDR1 as MNHNS and CDR2 as SASEGT. The CDR3 nucleotides read TGTGCCAGCAGGGAGGACAGGCTTACCTACGAGCAGTACTTC. This encodes CASREDRLTYEQYF.

The genes are TRBV6-5 and TRBJ1-6; D is undetermined. CDR3 length: 12 residues. Looked up from germline, CDR1 is MNHEY and CDR2 is SVGAGI. V lost 5 bases and J 7 bases, leaving 6 bases between the germline ends. The chain's CDR3 is CASSQPNSPLHF. The CDR3 DNA reads as TGTGCCAGCAGTCAGCCGAATTCACCCCTCCACTTT.

The chain recombines TRBV5-5 with TRBJ1-3; D perhaps matches TRBD1 (5 bases). Trimming cost V 4 bases and J 0 bases, with 11 bases left between them. CDR3 length: 15 amino acids. Germline assignment: CDR1 SGHKS and CDR2 YYEKEE (reference sequence). Here the CDR3 reads CASSIDSFSGNTIYF. CDR3 DNA: TGTGCCAGCAGCATAGACAGTTTCTCTGGAAACACCATATATTTT.

The chain uses TRBV4-2 and TRBJ1-4; possibly TRBD1 for D (6 bases). Trimming removed 5 bases from V and 7 bases from J, with 11 bases in between. The germline gives CDR1 LGHNA, CDR2 YNFKEQ. This CDR3 comprises 13 residues. The CDR3: CASSSNRVEKLFF. CDR3 nucleotides: TGTGCCAGCAGCTCCAACAGGGTTGAAAAACTGTTTTTT.